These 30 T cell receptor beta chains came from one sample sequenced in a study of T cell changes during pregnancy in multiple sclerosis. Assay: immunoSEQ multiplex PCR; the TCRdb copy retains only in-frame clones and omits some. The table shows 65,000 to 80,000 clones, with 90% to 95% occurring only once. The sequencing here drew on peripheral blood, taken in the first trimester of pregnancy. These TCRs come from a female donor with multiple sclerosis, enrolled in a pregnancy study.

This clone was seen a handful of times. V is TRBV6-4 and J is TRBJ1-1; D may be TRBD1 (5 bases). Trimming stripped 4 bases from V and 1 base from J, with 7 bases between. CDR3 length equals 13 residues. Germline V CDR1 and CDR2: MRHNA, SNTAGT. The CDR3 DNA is TGTGCCAGCAGTGCGACAGCGAACACTGAAGCTTTCTTT. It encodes CASSATANTEAFF.

CDR3 nucleotides: TGTGCCAGCAGTGGCCTTCCGGGACAGGGAAGTCAGCCCCAGCATTTT. Translated, it gives CASSGLPGQGSQPQHF. The chain couples TRBV6-1 to TRBJ1-5; TRBD1 aligns across 9 bases. Trimming removed 4 bases from V and 6 bases from J; junction bases left unmatched: 10. CDR3 length: 16 residues. Germline CDR1 MNHNS, CDR2 SASEGT.

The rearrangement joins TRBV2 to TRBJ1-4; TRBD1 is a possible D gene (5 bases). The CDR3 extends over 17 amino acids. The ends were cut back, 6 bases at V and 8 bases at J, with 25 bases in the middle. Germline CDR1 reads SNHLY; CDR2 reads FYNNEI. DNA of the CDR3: TGTGCCAGCAGACCGAACGTCAGGCGGGCCCGGGGGGAAAAACTGTTTTTT. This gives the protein CASRPNVRRARGEKLFF.

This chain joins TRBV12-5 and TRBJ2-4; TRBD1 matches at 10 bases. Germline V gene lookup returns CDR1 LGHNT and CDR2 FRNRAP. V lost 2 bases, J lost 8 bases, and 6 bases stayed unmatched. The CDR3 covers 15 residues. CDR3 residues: CASGLFRQGADIQYF. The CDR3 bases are TGTGCTAGTGGTTTGTTTAGACAGGGGGCGGACATTCAGTACTTC.

The chain's CDR3 is CASSPGRFGTSGRETQYF. CDR3 bases: TGTGCCAGCAGCCCTGGCCGTTTTGGGACTAGCGGGAGGGAGACCCAGTACTTC. This chain connects TRBV5-4 to TRBJ2-5; 15 nucleotides agree with TRBD2. With 4 bases clipped from V and 5 bases from J, the junction kept 12 bases outside the gene matches. The germline V gene encodes CDR1 SGHNT and CDR2 YYREEE (reference sequence). The CDR3 length is 18 residues.

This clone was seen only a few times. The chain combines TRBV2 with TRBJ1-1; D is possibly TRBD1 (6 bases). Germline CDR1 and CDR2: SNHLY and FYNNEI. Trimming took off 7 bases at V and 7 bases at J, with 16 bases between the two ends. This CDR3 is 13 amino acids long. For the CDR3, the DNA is TGTGCCAGCAATAAACAGGGCTTCCTTGAAGCTTTCTTT. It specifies CASNKQGFLEAFF.

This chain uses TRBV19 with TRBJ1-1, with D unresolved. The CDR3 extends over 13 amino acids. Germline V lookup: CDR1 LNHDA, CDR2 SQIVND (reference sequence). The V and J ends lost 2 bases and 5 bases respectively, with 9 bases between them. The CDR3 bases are TGTGCCAGTAGTATATTAGCTCAGACTGAAGCTTTCTTT. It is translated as CASSILAQTEAFF.

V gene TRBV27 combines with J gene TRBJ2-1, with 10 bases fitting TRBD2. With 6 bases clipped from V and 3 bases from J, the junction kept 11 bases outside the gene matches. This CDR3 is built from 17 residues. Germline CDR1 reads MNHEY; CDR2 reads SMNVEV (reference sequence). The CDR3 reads CASSPSSGTSVYNEQFF. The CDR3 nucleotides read TGTGCCAGCAGCCCTAGCTCCGGGACTAGCGTCTACAATGAGCAGTTCTTC.

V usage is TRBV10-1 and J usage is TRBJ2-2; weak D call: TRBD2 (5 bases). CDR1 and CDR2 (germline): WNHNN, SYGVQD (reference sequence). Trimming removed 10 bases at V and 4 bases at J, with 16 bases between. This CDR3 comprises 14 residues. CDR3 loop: CATFGSEATGELFF. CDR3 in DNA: TGCGCCACTTTCGGGTCGGAGGCCACCGGGGAGCTGTTTTTT.

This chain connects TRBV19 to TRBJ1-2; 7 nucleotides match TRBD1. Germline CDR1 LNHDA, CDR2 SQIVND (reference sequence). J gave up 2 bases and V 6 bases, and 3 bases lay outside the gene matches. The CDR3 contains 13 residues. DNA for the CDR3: TGTGCCAGTAGGACAGGGCTGAACTATGGCTACACCTTC. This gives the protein CASRTGLNYGYTF.

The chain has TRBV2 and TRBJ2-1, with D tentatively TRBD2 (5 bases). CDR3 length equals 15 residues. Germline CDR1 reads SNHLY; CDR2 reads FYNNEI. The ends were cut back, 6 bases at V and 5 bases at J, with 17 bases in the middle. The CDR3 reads CASRWESSLNNEQFF. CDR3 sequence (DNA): TGTGCCAGCAGGTGGGAGTCCTCCCTCAACAATGAGCAGTTCTTC.

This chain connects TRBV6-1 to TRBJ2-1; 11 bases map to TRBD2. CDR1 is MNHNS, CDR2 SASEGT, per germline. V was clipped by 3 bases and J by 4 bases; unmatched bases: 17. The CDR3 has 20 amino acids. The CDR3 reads CASSDGGLAGSNQPYNEQFF. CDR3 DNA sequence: TGTGCCAGCAGTGATGGTGGACTAGCGGGTTCGAACCAACCGTACAATGAGCAGTTCTTC.

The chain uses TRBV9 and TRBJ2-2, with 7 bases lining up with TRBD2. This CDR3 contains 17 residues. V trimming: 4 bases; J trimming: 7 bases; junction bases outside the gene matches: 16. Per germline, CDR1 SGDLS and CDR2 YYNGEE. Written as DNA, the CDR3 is TGTGCCAGCAGCCCACGGGCGGCTAGCGGTGAGGGCGGGGAGCTGTTTTTT. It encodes CASSPRAASGEGGELFF.

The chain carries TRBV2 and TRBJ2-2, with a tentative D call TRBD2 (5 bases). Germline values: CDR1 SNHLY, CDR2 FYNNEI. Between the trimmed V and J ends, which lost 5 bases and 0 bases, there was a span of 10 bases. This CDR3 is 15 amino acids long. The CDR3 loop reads CASSPEVANTGELFF. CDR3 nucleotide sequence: TGTGCCAGCAGTCCGGAGGTCGCGAACACCGGGGAGCTGTTTTTT.

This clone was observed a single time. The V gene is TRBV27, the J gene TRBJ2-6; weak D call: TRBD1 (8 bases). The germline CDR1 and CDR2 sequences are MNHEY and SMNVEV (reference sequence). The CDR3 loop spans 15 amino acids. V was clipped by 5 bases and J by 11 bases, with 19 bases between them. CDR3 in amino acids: CASSLRTGRVHVLTF. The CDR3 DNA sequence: TGTGCCAGCAGTCTACGGACAGGGAGGGTCCACGTCCTGACTTTC. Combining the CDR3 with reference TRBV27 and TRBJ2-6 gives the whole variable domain EAQVTQNPRYLITVTGKKLTVTCSQNMNHEYMSWYRQDPGLGLRQIYYSMNVEVTDKGDVPEGYKVSRKEKRNFPLILESPSPNQTSLYFCASSLRTGRVHVLTFGAGSRLTVL.

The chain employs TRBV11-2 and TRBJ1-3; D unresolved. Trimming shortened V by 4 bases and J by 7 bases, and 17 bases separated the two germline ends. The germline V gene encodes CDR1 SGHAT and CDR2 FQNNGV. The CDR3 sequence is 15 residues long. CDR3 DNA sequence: TGTGCCAGCAGCTGGAAAGATAGCTTGTCGAACACCATATATTTT. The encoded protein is CASSWKDSLSNTIYF.

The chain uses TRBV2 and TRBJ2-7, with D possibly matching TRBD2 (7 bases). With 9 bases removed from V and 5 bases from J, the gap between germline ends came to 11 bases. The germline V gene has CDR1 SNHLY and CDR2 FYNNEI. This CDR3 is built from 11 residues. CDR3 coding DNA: TGTGCCAGGGGGAGGGGGAACGAGCAGTACTTC. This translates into CARGRGNEQYF.

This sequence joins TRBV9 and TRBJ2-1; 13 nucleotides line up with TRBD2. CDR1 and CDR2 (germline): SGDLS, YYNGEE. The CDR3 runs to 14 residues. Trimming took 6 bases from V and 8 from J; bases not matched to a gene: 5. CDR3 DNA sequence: TGTGCCAGCACCCGGACTAGCGGGGGCCATGAGCAGTTCTTC. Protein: CASTRTSGGHEQFF.

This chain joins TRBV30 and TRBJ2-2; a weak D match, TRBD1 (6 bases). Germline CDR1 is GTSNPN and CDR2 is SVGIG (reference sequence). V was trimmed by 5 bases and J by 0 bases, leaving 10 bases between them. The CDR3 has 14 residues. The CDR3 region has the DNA TGTGCCTGGGAGACAGGACCGAACACCGGGGAGCTGTTTTTT. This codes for CAWETGPNTGELFF.

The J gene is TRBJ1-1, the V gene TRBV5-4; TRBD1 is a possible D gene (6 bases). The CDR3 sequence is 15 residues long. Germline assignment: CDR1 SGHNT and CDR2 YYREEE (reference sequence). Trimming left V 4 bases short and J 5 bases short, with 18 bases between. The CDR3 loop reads CASSRLQGLGTEAFF. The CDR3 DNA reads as TGTGCCAGCAGCCGGCTGCAGGGGCTGGGGACTGAAGCTTTCTTT.

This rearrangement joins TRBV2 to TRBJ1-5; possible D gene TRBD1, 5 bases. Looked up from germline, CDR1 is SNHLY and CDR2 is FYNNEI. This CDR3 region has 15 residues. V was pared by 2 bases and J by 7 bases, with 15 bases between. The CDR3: CASSEHRSNEQPQHF. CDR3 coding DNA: TGTGCCAGCAGTGAACACAGGTCCAACGAACAGCCCCAGCATTTT.

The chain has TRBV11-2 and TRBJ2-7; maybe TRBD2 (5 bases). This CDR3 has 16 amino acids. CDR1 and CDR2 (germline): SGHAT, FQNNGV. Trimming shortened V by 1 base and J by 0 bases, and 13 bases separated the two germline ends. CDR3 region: CASSLGAGLGSYEQYF. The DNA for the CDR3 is TGTGCCAGCAGCTTAGGGGCGGGCCTGGGCTCCTACGAGCAGTACTTC.

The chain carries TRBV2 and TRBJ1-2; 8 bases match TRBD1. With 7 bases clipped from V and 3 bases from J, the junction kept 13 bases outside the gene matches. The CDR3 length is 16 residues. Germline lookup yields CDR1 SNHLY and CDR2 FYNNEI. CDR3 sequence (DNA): TGTGCCAGCATTCCCCGAGCTGGACAGGGACACTATGGCTACACCTTC. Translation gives CASIPRAGQGHYGYTF.

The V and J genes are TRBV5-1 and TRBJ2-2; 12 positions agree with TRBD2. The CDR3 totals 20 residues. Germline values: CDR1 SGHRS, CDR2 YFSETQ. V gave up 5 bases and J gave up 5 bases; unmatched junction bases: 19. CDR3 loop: CASSLSPTSGRSSSTGELFF. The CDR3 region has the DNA TGCGCCAGCAGTTTATCCCCGACTAGCGGGAGATCCTCCTCGACCGGGGAGCTGTTTTTT.

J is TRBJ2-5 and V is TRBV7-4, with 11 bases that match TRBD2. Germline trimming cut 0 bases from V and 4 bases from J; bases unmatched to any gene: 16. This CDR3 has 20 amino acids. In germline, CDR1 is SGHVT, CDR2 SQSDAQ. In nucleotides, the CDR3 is TGTGCCAGCAGCTTAGCGGTCCCGAACCCGGGACTAGCGGAGGGAGAGACCCAGTACTTC. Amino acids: CASSLAVPNPGLAEGETQYF. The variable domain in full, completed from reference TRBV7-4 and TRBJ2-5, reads GAGVSQSPRYKVAKRGRDVALRCDSISGHVTLYWYRQTLGQGSEVLTYSQSDAQRDKSGRPSGRFSAERPERSVSTLKIQRTEQGDSAVYLCASSLAVPNPGLAEGETQYFGPGTRLLVL.

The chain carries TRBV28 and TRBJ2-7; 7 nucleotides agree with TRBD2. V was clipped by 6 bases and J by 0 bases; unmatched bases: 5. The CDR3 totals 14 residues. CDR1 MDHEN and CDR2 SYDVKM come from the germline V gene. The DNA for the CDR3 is TGTGCCAGCAGAAGTAGCGGGTACTCCTACGAGCAGTACTTC. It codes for CASRSSGYSYEQYF. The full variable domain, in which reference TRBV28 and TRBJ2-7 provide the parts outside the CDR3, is DVKVTQSSRYLVKRTGEKVFLECVQDMDHENMFWYRQDPGLGLRLIYFSYDVKMKEKGDIPEGYSVSREKKERFSLILESASTNQTSMYLCASRSSGYSYEQYFGPGTRLTVT.

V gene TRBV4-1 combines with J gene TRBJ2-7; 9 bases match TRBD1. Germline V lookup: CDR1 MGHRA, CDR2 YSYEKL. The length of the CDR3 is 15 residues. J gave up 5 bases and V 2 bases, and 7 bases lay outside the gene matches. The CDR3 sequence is CASSQQQGAPHEQYF. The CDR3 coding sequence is TGCGCCAGCAGCCAACAACAGGGGGCCCCCCACGAGCAGTACTTC.

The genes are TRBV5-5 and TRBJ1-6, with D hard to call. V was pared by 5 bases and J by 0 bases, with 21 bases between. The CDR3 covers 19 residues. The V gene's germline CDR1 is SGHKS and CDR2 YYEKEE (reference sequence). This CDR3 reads CASSRAGSLLSSYNSPLHF. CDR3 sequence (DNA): TGTGCCAGCAGTCGAGCCGGGTCCTTACTGAGCTCCTATAATTCACCCCTCCACTTT.

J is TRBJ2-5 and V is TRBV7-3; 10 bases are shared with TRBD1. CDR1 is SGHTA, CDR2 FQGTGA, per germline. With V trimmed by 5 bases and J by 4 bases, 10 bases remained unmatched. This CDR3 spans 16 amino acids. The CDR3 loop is CASSPGDRGQGETQYF. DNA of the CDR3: TGTGCCAGCAGCCCTGGCGACAGGGGGCAAGGAGAGACCCAGTACTTC.

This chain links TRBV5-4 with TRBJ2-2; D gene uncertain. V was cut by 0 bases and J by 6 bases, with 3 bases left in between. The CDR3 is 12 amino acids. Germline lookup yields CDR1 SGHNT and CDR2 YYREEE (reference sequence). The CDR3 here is CASSLVAGELFF. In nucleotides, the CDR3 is TGTGCCAGCAGCTTGGTAGCCGGGGAGCTGTTTTTT.